This T cell receptor (beta chain) was sequenced during a study of tissue T cells after allogeneic stem cell transplantation. Study results and limitations: Anatomically similar tissues had similar TCR repertoires within each patient. Motif-based clustering found tissue-specific repertoire signatures shared across patients, though few clones were shared.

Regarding time point: mouse harvest day 7 after allogeneic transplant. The graft held 10^6 splenic CD5+ T cells and 10^7 T-cell-depleted bone marrow cells. This mouse GVHD model was MHC-mismatched B6 to BALB/c, profiled day 7 or 14. This clone was seen once. Its cognate antigen is unknown. Gene names are mouse gene names. The missing CDR3 end, 1 residue past where the read stops, is filled in from the germline J gene. TCRbeta CDR3 was sequenced at survey depth with template counts. Profiled with immunoSEQ multiplex PCR; TCRdb holds only in-frame clones, not every one. Among several thousand clones listed, around 50% were seen once. The CDR3 contains 12 residues. Germline V CDR1 and CDR2: SGHSA, FRNQAP. Deletions cut 5 bases from V and 2 bases from J, with 6 bases between.

This chain connects TRBV16 to TRBJ1-1, with a possible D match to TRBD1 (5 bases). The sequenced sample was gut tissue. The TCR comes from a female BALB/c mouse given C57BL/6 T cells with graft-versus-host disease after an allogeneic hematopoietic cell transplant. Partial CDR3 DNA: TGTGCAAGCAGCCGGGACAACACAGAAGTCTTC. Translating gives CASSRDNTEVF. The full CDR3 sequence reads CASSRDNTEVFF.